This entry describes one TCR beta chain. No antigen is known for it. The record has no base qualities; no much larger clone is one base away. This entry is derived from a study of OX40 agonist ivuxolimab in advanced cancers. Regarding the study in general: Ivuxolimab, which targeted the costimulatory receptor OX40 (CD134), was an agonistic, fully human IgG2 monoclonal antibody. Intravenous ivuxolimab was administered to patients every 2 weeks at six dose levels: 0.01, 0.1, 0.3, 1.5, 3 and 10 mg/kg. Of the approximately 50 dose-escalation patients, hepatocellular carcinoma was present in about 20, melanoma in roughly 15, renal cell carcinoma in 9 and head and neck cancer in 9. The dose-escalation cohort was about 87% male with a mean age of about 58 years, ranging from about 20 to 80. Patients were allowed to have had prior anti-PD-1, anti-PD-L1 or anti-CTLA-4 therapy, and roughly two fifths of the dose-escalation patients had been treated with checkpoint inhibitors. Three dose-escalation patients achieved partial responses, one with hepatocellular carcinoma and two with cutaneous melanoma. Peripheral TCRbeta sequencing was intended to test whether TCR sequence diversity was altered and clonal T-cell expansion was caused by ivuxolimab. The paper covers the monotherapy dose-escalation part of the phase I ivuxolimab trial, which included N of about 50 patients. On the study overall, not on this receptor specifically: In the 0.1-3.0 mg/kg groups, partial responders had among the lowest normalized peripheral clonal expansion, particularly in CD8+ T cells. After ivuxolimab, expanded clones were on average more numerous among CD8+ T cells than among CD4+ T cells. Low levels of normalized T-cell clonal expansion were also seen in some nonresponding patients. Antigen specificity was not determined for the clonally expanded peripheral T cells. At doses from 0.1 to 3.0 mg/kg, clonal expansion was seen in both CD4+ and CD8+ blood T cells between baseline and week 6.

From its cysteine to its phenylalanine, the CDR3 spans 14 amino acids. The only DNA kept is the CDR3, 42 bases in frame from the first base. CDR1 SGHTA and CDR2 FQGNSA were looked up in the germline V gene. The V end loses 1 base and the J end loses 5 bases, and a stretch of 8 bases separates them. Patients with a history of autoimmune disease or receiving systemic immunosuppression were excluded from the trial. In every dose cohort, peripheral blood was drawn for TCR sequencing at baseline, cycle 4 day 1, and cycle 7 day 1. The samples were drawn from a first-in-human, open-label, multicenter phase I dose-escalation trial of ivuxolimab. Adults with locally advanced or metastatic melanoma, renal cell, hepatocellular, or head and neck squamous cell carcinoma were enrolled in the trial. Before TCR sequencing, CD4+ and CD8+ T cells were separately sorted from peripheral blood. To sequence the TCRbeta CDR3 region, genomic DNA was isolated from the sorted cells. The immunoSEQ Assay was used for sequencing of TCRbeta CDR3 regions. The immuneACCESS repertoire file appears here via TCRdb, limited to in-frame rearrangements. These files lack a portion of the clones; in checked studies, under half of the deficit traces to unresolved V genes, and the cause of the others is not known. Within this sample are some 74,000 clones, with 88% of them counted one time only. In total, the top ten clones hold about 0.9% of the sample.

This sequence uses TRBV7-2 and TRBJ2-2; tentative D gene TRBD2, with 6 bases matching. The sequencing used CD4+ or CD8+ T cells sorted from blood, collected in a trial of the OX40 agonist ivuxolimab. The source is an adult with an advanced solid tumor such as melanoma, head and neck, liver or kidney cancer. The nucleotide sequence is given as TGTGCCAGCAGCTTAGAGGGAGGAACCGGGGAGCTGTTTTTT. It translates to CASSLEGGTGELFF.